Each of the 19 T cell receptor beta chains below was sequenced from the same sample in a study of blood T cell repertoires in COVID-19. This table comes from immunoSEQ multiplex PCR, and its TCRdb copy is limited to in-frame clones, with some not included. The top ten hold around 25% of the sample, which has around 180,000 clones, around 90% seen once. Material: peripheral blood. The receptors come from a man aged 60-69 years with acute or convalescent COVID-19.

The chain joins TRBV19 to TRBJ1-5; D may be TRBD1 (6 bases). There are 14 residues in the CDR3. Looked up from germline, CDR1 is LNHDA and CDR2 is SQIVND (reference sequence). Trimming removed 3 bases from V and 5 bases from J, with 11 bases in between. Here the CDR3 DNA reads TGTGCCAGTAGTATTAGGACAGCTGATCAGCCCCAGCATTTT. Translating it yields CASSIRTADQPQHF.

This clone was seen only a few times. This chain uses TRBV12-3 or TRBV12-4 with TRBJ2-5; tentatively, D is TRBD2 (6 bases). V dropped 7 bases and J dropped 5 bases, with 8 bases sitting between them. CDR3 length equals 11 residues. The CDR3 coding sequence is TGTGCCAGCAAGGAGGGGGAGACCCAGTACTTC. Residues: CASKEGETQYF.

The chain uses TRBV5-5 and TRBJ2-1; D call uncertain. The CDR3 length is 15 residues. V shed 3 bases and J shed 1 base, with 11 bases lying between them. Germline CDR1 and CDR2: SGHKS and YYEKEE (reference sequence). CDR3 sequence: CASSSDLPSYNEQFF. In nucleotides, the CDR3 is TGTGCCAGCAGCTCTGACTTGCCGTCCTACAATGAGCAGTTCTTC.

The DNA for the CDR3 is TGTGCCAGCAGCGATAATCTCTCCGGGGACAATGAGCAGTTCTTC. Protein sequence: CASSDNLSGDNEQFF. This chain joins TRBV9 and TRBJ2-1, with a possible D match to TRBD2 (5 bases). CDR1 and CDR2 from the germline V gene are SGDLS and YYNGEE. With 3 bases removed from V and 5 bases from J, the gap between germline ends came to 15 bases. The CDR3 spans 15 residues.

The chain combines TRBV6-4 with TRBJ2-2; 12 bases fit TRBD2. There are 15 residues in the CDR3. The ends lost 7 bases at V and 5 bases at J; junction bases unmatched: 5. Germline V gene data show CDR1 as MRHNA and CDR2 as SNTAGT. CDR3 bases: TGTGCCAGCAAACTAGCGGGAGGTGCGACCGGGGAGCTGTTTTTT. It specifies CASKLAGGATGELFF.

The J gene is TRBJ1-4, the V gene TRBV5-5, with D maybe TRBD1 (5 bases). The V end lost 0 bases, the J end lost 6 bases, and 15 bases lay between the germline ends. The CDR3 runs to 16 residues. The germline gives CDR1 SGHKS, CDR2 YYEKEE (reference sequence). CDR3 bases: TGTGCCAGCAGCTTGGAGTTGAGTGCGGGGGATGAAAAACTGTTTTTT. Translation gives CASSLELSAGDEKLFF. Filled out from reference TRBV5-5 and TRBJ1-4, the complete variable domain reads DAGVTQSPTHLIKTRGQQVTLRCSPISGHKSVSWYQQVLGQGPQFIFQYYEKEERGRGNFPDRFSARQFPNYSSELNVNALLLGDSALYLCASSLELSAGDEKLFFGSGTQLSVL.

In its sample, this clone was seen once. V and J are TRBV12-3 or TRBV12-4 and TRBJ2-5; TRBD2 agrees at 8 bases. There are 12 residues in the CDR3. J was trimmed by 7 bases and V by 7 bases; bases with no gene match: 5. The CDR3 protein is CASTPGGGTQYF. CDR3 in DNA: TGTGCCAGCACTCCCGGGGGGGGGACCCAGTACTTC.

The V call is TRBV24-1, the J call TRBJ2-7, with TRBD2 identical over 11 bases. The CDR3 sequence is 16 residues long. Germline values: CDR1 KGHDR, CDR2 SFDVKD. After removal of 3 bases from V and 6 bases from J, the junction contained 9 bases not matched to a gene. CDR3 nucleotides: TGTGCCACCAGTGATGGCGGTAGCGGGAGGGCCGGCGAGCAGTACTTC. Amino acid sequence: CATSDGGSGRAGEQYF.

This clone was counted once. The V and J genes are TRBV30 and TRBJ1-1; D is perhaps TRBD1 (5 bases). Trimming took off 0 bases at V and 4 bases at J, with 12 bases between the two ends. Germline CDR1 and CDR2: GTSNPN and SVGIG (reference sequence). The CDR3 loop spans 14 amino acids. The CDR3 loop reads CAWSVRGSGTEAFF. The CDR3 DNA reads as TGTGCCTGGAGTGTACGGGGGTCTGGCACTGAAGCTTTCTTT. Variable domain in full (rest from reference TRBV30 and TRBJ1-1): SQTIHQWPATLVQPVGSPLSLECTVEGTSNPNLYWYRQAAGRGLQLLFYSVGIGQISSEVPQNLSASRPQDRQFILSSKKLLLSDSGFYLCAWSVRGSGTEAFFGQGTRLTVV.

The chain is built from TRBV7-8 and TRBJ2-7; 14 bases map to TRBD2. Germline CDR1 is SGHVS and CDR2 is FQNEAQ. The CDR3 is 14 amino acids. Trimming cost V 8 bases and J 1 base; bases outside gene matches: 1. DNA of the CDR3: TGTGCCAGCCGACTAGCGGGAGGGTCCTACGAGCAGTACTTC. It yields the protein CASRLAGGSYEQYF.

The V gene is TRBV30, the J gene TRBJ2-7, with 10 nucleotides matching TRBD2. Germline CDR1 is GTSNPN and CDR2 is SVGIG (reference sequence). The CDR3 spans 18 residues. Trimming took 2 bases from V and 0 from J; bases not matched to a gene: 13. The CDR3 region has the DNA TGTGCCTGGAGTCCAGGTAGCGGGGGGTCCCGAGTCTCCTACGAGCAGTACGTC. It specifies CAWSPGSGGSRVSYEQYV.

This clone was counted at least ten times. The V and J genes are TRBV24-1 and TRBJ1-3; D not resolved. The CDR3 covers 15 residues. Trimming took 4 bases from V and 0 from J, leaving 9 bases between them. Germline CDR1 reads KGHDR; CDR2 reads SFDVKD. The CDR3 sequence is CATSDPRDSGNTIYF. CDR3 DNA sequence: TGTGCCACCAGTGACCCTCGGGACTCTGGAAACACCATATATTTT.

The CDR3 DNA sequence: TGCGCCAGCAGTCTGGACAGGAACACTGAAGCTTTCTTT. It is translated as CASSLDRNTEAFF. The chain combines TRBV10-2 with TRBJ1-1, with a possible D match to TRBD1 (6 bases). V was clipped by 5 bases and J by 1 base, with 8 bases between them. Looked up from germline, CDR1 is WSHSY and CDR2 is SAAADI. The CDR3 sequence is 13 residues long.

This chain links TRBV7-4 with TRBJ1-3; 10 bases map to TRBD1. CDR3 length: 15 residues. Germline CDR1 is SGHVT and CDR2 is SQSDAQ. The V segment lost 5 bases and the J segment 3 bases; nucleotides outside the gene matches: 4. This CDR3 is CASSLTGGDGNTIYF. In nucleotides, the CDR3 is TGTGCCAGCAGCCTGACAGGGGGCGATGGAAACACCATATATTTT.

V is TRBV7-9 and J is TRBJ2-5, with TRBD1 matching over 9 bases. The CDR3 runs 16 residues. Looked up from germline, CDR1 is SEHNR and CDR2 is FQNEAQ (reference sequence). V gave up 4 bases and J gave up 3 bases; unmatched junction bases: 9. The CDR3 sequence is CASSYPLQGAKETQYF. CDR3 coding DNA: TGTGCCAGCAGCTACCCGTTACAGGGGGCGAAAGAGACCCAGTACTTC.

The chain uses TRBV3-1 (or the pseudogene TRBV3-2) and TRBJ1-2; possibly TRBD1 for D (6 bases). The CDR3 is 16 residues long. Trimming left V 0 bases short and J 2 bases short, with 13 bases between. In germline, CDR1 is LGHDT, CDR2 YNNKEL (reference sequence). CDR3 amino acids: CASSQDYRGGNYGYTF. The DNA for the CDR3 is TGTGCCAGCAGCCAAGATTACCGGGGGGGCAACTATGGCTACACCTTC.

The rearrangement links TRBV7-9 to TRBJ2-3, with 11 bases lining up with TRBD2. The CDR3 contains 17 residues. The ends lost 4 bases at V and 4 bases at J; junction bases unmatched: 10. Germline CDR1 reads SEHNR; CDR2 reads FQNEAQ (reference sequence). The chain's CDR3 is CASSSQLLAGGPDTQYF. The CDR3 DNA is TGTGCCAGCAGCTCGCAGCTGCTAGCGGGGGGACCAGATACGCAGTATTTT.

The gene calls are TRBV9 and TRBJ1-5; D is undetermined. Germline loops: CDR1 SGDLS, CDR2 YYNGEE. Trimming cost V 0 bases and J 4 bases, with 5 bases left between them. CDR3 length: 13 amino acids. The chain's CDR3 is CASSVGLNQPQHF. For the CDR3, the DNA is TGTGCCAGCAGCGTAGGACTTAATCAGCCCCAGCATTTT.

J is TRBJ1-1 and V is TRBV25-1; D gene uncertain. Trimming cost V 4 bases and J 0 bases, with 12 bases left between them. The CDR3 runs to 15 residues. CDR1 is MGHDK, CDR2 SYGVNS, per germline. The CDR3 nucleotides are TGTGCCAGCAGTGCCCCCTTAGTAGTGAACACTGAAGCTTTCTTT. Protein: CASSAPLVVNTEAFF.